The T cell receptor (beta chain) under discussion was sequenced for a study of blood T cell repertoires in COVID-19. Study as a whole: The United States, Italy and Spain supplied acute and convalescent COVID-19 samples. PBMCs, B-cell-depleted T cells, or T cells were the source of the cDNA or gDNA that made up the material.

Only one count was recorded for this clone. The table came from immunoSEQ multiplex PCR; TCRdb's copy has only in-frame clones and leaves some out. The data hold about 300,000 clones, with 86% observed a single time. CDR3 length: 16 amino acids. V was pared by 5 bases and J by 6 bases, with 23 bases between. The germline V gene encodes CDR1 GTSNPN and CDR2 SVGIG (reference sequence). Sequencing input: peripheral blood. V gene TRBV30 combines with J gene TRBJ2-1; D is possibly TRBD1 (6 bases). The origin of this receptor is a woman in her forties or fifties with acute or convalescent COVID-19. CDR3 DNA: TGTGCCTGGGTATACTCAAGGGGGTCCCTGCTCAATGAGCAGTTCTTC. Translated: CAWVYSRGSLLNEQFF. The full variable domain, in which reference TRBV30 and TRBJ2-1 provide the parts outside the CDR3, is SQTIHQWPATLVQPVGSPLSLECTVEGTSNPNLYWYRQAAGRGLQLLFYSVGIGQISSEVPQNLSASRPQDRQFILSSKKLLLSDSGFYLCAWVYSRGSLLNEQFFGPGTRLTVL.